The 17 T cell receptor beta chains reported below all come from one sample, sequenced in a study of beta chain features in type 1 diabetes. The study's findings and limits: When Type 1 diabetes patients were examined, their TCRB CDR3s proved moderately but significantly shorter in all four CD4+ subsets.

Sequencing targeted expressed TCRB transcripts, as all isolated RNA had been reverse transcribed. Sequencing used immunoSEQ multiplex PCR; TCRdb keeps in-frame clones, though not all of them. The sample consists of roughly 180,000 clones, about 8% of them appearing once. These receptors lack a known antigen. The specimen sequenced was central memory CD4+ T cells from blood. The source is a woman in her forties with type 1 diabetes.

This clone was counted ten times or more. The V call is TRBV9, the J call TRBJ1-2, with D perhaps TRBD1 (5 bases). The V end was cut by 3 bases, the J end by 4 bases, with 7 bases between. This CDR3 has 12 amino acids. Per germline, CDR1 SGDLS and CDR2 YYNGEE. The CDR3 DNA reads TGTGCCAGCAGCGACGACAGCTATGGCTACACCTTC. This encodes CASSDDSYGYTF. The full variable domain, its missing parts supplied by reference TRBV9 and TRBJ1-2, is DSGVTQTPKHLITATGQRVTLRCSPRSGDLSVYWYQQSLDQGLQFLIQYYNGEERAKGNILERFSAQQFPDLHSELNLSSLELGDSALYFCASSDDSYGYTFGSGTRLTVV.

The V and J genes are TRBV18 and TRBJ2-5; 7 bases align to TRBD2. The CDR3 consists of 14 residues. With V trimmed by 3 bases and J by 3 bases, 4 bases remained unmatched. CDR1 is KGHSH and CDR2 is LQKENI in the germline V gene. The CDR3 loop is CASSPVGGEETQYF. Written as DNA, the CDR3 is TGTGCCAGCTCACCGGTTGGGGGGGAAGAGACCCAGTACTTC.

This clone has just a few counts. The chain carries TRBV11-3 and TRBJ2-3; 8 positions agree with TRBD2. Trimming removed 5 bases from V and 4 bases from J; junction bases left unmatched: 5. From germline, CDR1 is SGHNT and CDR2 YENEEA. The CDR3 loop spans 14 amino acids. The CDR3 DNA reads as TGTGCCAGCAGCCGGGGGGGGAGGGCAGATACGCAGTATTTT. Translating gives CASSRGGRADTQYF.

This clone has more than one count but fewer than ten. The chain uses TRBV6-5 and TRBJ1-1; the match to TRBD1 covers 7 bases. The V gene's germline CDR1 is MNHEY and CDR2 SVGAGI. Losses at the gene ends were 8 bases for V and 4 bases for J; bases not matched to a gene: 7. The CDR3 sequence is 13 residues long. CDR3 residues: CASVDRDRTEAFF. The CDR3 coding sequence is TGTGCCAGCGTAGACAGGGATCGCACTGAAGCTTTCTTT.

This sequence joins TRBV15 and TRBJ2-3, with a tentative D call TRBD2 (5 bases). The CDR3 runs 15 residues. Looked up from germline, CDR1 is LNHNV and CDR2 is YYDKDF (reference sequence). Trimming left V 0 bases short and J 1 base short, with 8 bases between. CDR3 DNA: TGTGCCACCAGCAGAGATGTCGGGGGCACAGATACGCAGTATTTT. This gives the protein CATSRDVGGTDTQYF.

Many counts were recorded for this clone. The rearrangement uses TRBV5-4 and TRBJ1-2; a possible D gene is TRBD1 (5 bases). Germline V gene sequence: CDR1 SGHNT, CDR2 YYREEE (reference sequence). The CDR3 sequence is 12 residues long. Trimming left V 3 bases short and J 4 bases short, with 7 bases between. CDR3 in DNA: TGTGCCAGCAGCTCGGACATCTATGGCTACACCTTC. It is translated as CASSSDIYGYTF.

In its sample, this clone was seen a few times. The V call is TRBV5-1, the J call TRBJ1-1; 7 nucleotides agree with TRBD1. Trimming at V came to 5 bases and at J to 1 base, leaving 5 bases not matched to a gene. Germline values: CDR1 SGHRS, CDR2 YFSETQ. This CDR3 spans 14 amino acids. Here the CDR3 DNA reads TGCGCCAGCAGTTTCAGACAGGGGAACACTGAAGCTTTCTTT. Translation: CASSFRQGNTEAFF.

The chain links TRBV5-1 to TRBJ1-4; the D is unclear. This CDR3 has 13 residues. The germline CDR1 and CDR2 sequences are SGHRS and YFSETQ. Trimming left V 0 bases short and J 6 bases short, with 6 bases between. CDR3 loop: CASSLVQDEKLFF. The CDR3 DNA follows: TGCGCCAGCAGCTTGGTCCAGGATGAAAAACTGTTTTTT.

The chain recombines TRBV28 with TRBJ1-5; D is undetermined. With 6 bases removed from V and 2 bases from J, the gap between germline ends came to 5 bases. The germline gives CDR1 MDHEN, CDR2 SYDVKM. CDR3 length: 12 amino acids. CDR3 in amino acids: CASSLRNQPQHF. Here the CDR3 DNA reads TGTGCCAGCAGCCTTCGCAATCAGCCCCAGCATTTT.

This clone was seen a few times. The chain joins TRBV7-3 to TRBJ2-1; 9 bases map to TRBD2. The V segment lost 5 bases and the J segment 9 bases; nucleotides outside the gene matches: 14. The CDR3 has 16 residues. Germline CDR1 is SGHTA and CDR2 is FQGTGA. CDR3 nucleotide sequence: TGTGCCAGCAGCACAACCGGGGGCGGGGGGGCCCGTGAGCAGTTCTTC. Its protein is CASSTTGGGGAREQFF.

V usage is TRBV29-1 and J usage is TRBJ1-4; 7 bases agree with TRBD1. Looked up from germline, CDR1 is SQVTM and CDR2 is ANQGSEA. The V and J ends lost 6 bases and 7 bases, in that order; junction bases with no gene match: 5. This CDR3 has 12 residues. This chain's CDR3 is CSVGGLGEKLFF. As DNA, the CDR3 is TGCAGCGTAGGGGGCTTGGGTGAAAAACTGTTTTTT.

There are many counts of this clone. V gene TRBV7-6 combines with J gene TRBJ2-3, with 8 positions matching TRBD2. J lost 6 bases, V lost 4 bases, and 6 bases had no gene match. CDR1 SGHVS and CDR2 FNYEAQ come from the germline V gene. This CDR3 is built from 14 residues. The CDR3 DNA is TGTGCCAGCAGCTATGGGACTAGACCCGATACGCAGTATTTT. Protein: CASSYGTRPDTQYF. The full variable domain, with the rest looked up from reference TRBV7-6 and TRBJ2-3, is GAGVSQSPRYKVTKRGQDVALRCDPISGHVSLYWYRQALGQGPEFLTYFNYEAQQDKSGLPNDRFSAERPEGSISTLTIQRTEQRDSAMYRCASSYGTRPDTQYFGPGTRLTVL.

The sample holds a few counts of this clone. The chain uses TRBV12-5 and TRBJ1-1; D possibly corresponds to TRBD1 (5 bases). There are 13 residues in the CDR3. CDR1 and CDR2 from the germline V gene are LGHNT and FRNRAP. Trimming removed 1 base at V and 7 bases at J, with 10 bases between. The CDR3 nucleotides are TGTGCTAGTGGTTTGGACGTTCAGGGTGAAGCTTTCTTT. Its protein product is CASGLDVQGEAFF.

This clone was seen more than once but under ten times. The gene calls are TRBV5-1 and TRBJ2-5, with 8 positions matching TRBD2. Germline CDR1 reads SGHRS; CDR2 reads YFSETQ. This CDR3 is 16 amino acids long. The V gene end was trimmed by 0 bases and the J gene end by 3 bases; junction bases not matched to a gene: 7. The CDR3 region has the DNA TGCGCCAGCAGCTTGGGCCTAGCGGGCCGCGAAGAGACCCAGTACTTC. Encoded protein: CASSLGLAGREETQYF.

The CDR3 coding sequence is TGTGCCAGCAGCGAGGGACAGTTAAACTATGGCTACACCTTC. Its translation is CASSEGQLNYGYTF. The chain carries TRBV7-9 and TRBJ1-2, with TRBD1 identical over 7 bases. The V gene end was trimmed by 5 bases and the J gene end by 2 bases; junction bases not matched to a gene: 5. Germline V CDR1 and CDR2: SEHNR, FQNEAQ (reference sequence). The CDR3 runs 14 residues.

J is TRBJ2-1 and V is TRBV4-2; 13 positions agree with TRBD2. V shed 4 bases and J 2 bases; nucleotides not matched to a gene: 11. The CDR3 runs 19 residues. CDR1 and CDR2 (germline): LGHNA, YNFKEQ. The CDR3, as DNA: TGTGCCAGCAGCCTCTACGGGACTAGCGGGAATCGAGCCTACAATGAGCAGTTCTTC. As protein: CASSLYGTSGNRAYNEQFF.

The chain is built from TRBV7-3 and TRBJ1-2; 8 bases map to TRBD1. From germline, CDR1 is SGHTA and CDR2 FQGTGA. V was pared by 5 bases and J by 3 bases, with 8 bases of the junction left unmatched. This CDR3 spans 15 amino acids. CDR3 DNA: TGTGCCAGCAGCCCGCGACAGGGGAGTCACTATGGCTACACCTTC. It specifies CASSPRQGSHYGYTF.